What follows are 27 T cell receptor beta chains derived from one specimen sequenced in a study of cytotoxic CD8 clonotypes in ibrutinib-treated CLL. The assay was immunoSEQ multiplex PCR, and TCRdb's table has in-frame clones only and misses some. Of some 130,000 clones listed, roughly 85% are singletons. This specimen consisted of PBMCs, obtained after 24 months of ibrutinib treatment. Every receptor here comes from a human donor with chronic lymphocytic leukemia.

J is TRBJ1-5 and V is TRBV28; no clear D gene. Germline CDR1 and CDR2: MDHEN and SYDVKM. The CDR3 runs 13 residues. V was shortened by 7 bases and J by 2 bases, with 9 bases between the two germline ends. The CDR3 loop is CASIQVGNQPQHF. The DNA of the CDR3 is TGTGCCAGCATACAAGTGGGCAATCAGCCCCAGCATTTT.

This chain joins TRBV5-1 and TRBJ2-3; 8 bases line up with TRBD2. This CDR3 is 15 amino acids long. The V gene's germline CDR1 is SGHRS and CDR2 YFSETQ. V dropped 2 bases and J dropped 1; count of bases not matched to a gene: 3. The CDR3 nucleotides are TGCGCCAGCAGCTTTAGCGGGGTTGGCACAGATACGCAGTATTTT. This translates into CASSFSGVGTDTQYF.

The table lists this clone with a count of one. The genes are TRBV27 and TRBJ2-7, with D perhaps matching TRBD1 (5 bases). The germline V and J ends were trimmed by 5 bases and 0 bases, with 11 bases remaining between them. This CDR3 comprises 14 residues. Germline CDR1 MNHEY, CDR2 SMNVEV (reference sequence). CDR3 region: CASSDTGSSYEQYF. The CDR3 region has the DNA TGTGCCAGCAGTGACACAGGTAGCTCCTACGAGCAGTACTTC.

This chain uses TRBV10-3 with TRBJ2-7, with TRBD2 as a possible D gene (6 bases). Trimming stripped 8 bases from V and 5 bases from J, with 19 bases between. From germline, CDR1 is ENHRY and CDR2 SYGVKD. This CDR3 is 14 amino acids long. CDR3 loop: CAIRREKSSHEQYF. The CDR3 nucleotides are TGTGCCATCCGGCGGGAAAAGAGCTCGCACGAGCAGTACTTC.

Note on this clone: At one of its ends the junction is not consistent with the germline gene, which may arise from a read error. The chain combines TRBV7-2 with TRBJ1-4; 9 bases align to TRBD1. This CDR3 spans 17 amino acids. The V gene's germline CDR1 is SGHTA and CDR2 FQGNSA. This CDR3 reads CASSLVGQGYSNEKLFF. CDR3 bases: TGTGCCAGCAGTTTAGTCGGACAGGGGTATTCTAATGAAAAACTGTTTTTT.

The chain is built from TRBV5-1 and TRBJ1-1; D unresolved. This CDR3 is built from 14 residues. The germline V gene has CDR1 SGHRS and CDR2 YFSETQ. Trimming left V 4 bases short and J 6 bases short, with 16 bases between. Here the CDR3 reads CASSRDPSPPEAFF. The CDR3 bases are TGCGCCAGCAGCCGAGACCCCTCTCCCCCTGAAGCTTTCTTT.

This clone was picked up one time. V usage is TRBV7-2 and J usage is TRBJ2-3; D not certain. The CDR3 is 15 amino acids. CDR1 is SGHTA, CDR2 FQGNSA, per germline. V lost 5 bases, J lost 3 bases, and 15 bases lay in between. This CDR3 reads CASSRFTGRTDTQYF. The CDR3 DNA sequence: TGTGCCAGCAGCCGATTTACGGGTAGGACAGATACGCAGTATTTT. The full variable domain, with the rest looked up from reference TRBV7-2 and TRBJ2-3, is GAGVSQSPSNKVTEKGKDVELRCDPISGHTALYWYRQSLGQGLEFLIYFQGNSAPDKSGLPSDRFSAERTGGSVSTLTIQRTQQEDSAVYLCASSRFTGRTDTQYFGPGTRLTVL.

This rearrangement joins TRBV5-4 to TRBJ2-2; 11 bases line up with TRBD1. Germline-derived CDR1 and CDR2 are SGHNT and YYREEE (reference sequence). This CDR3 has 16 residues. Trimming cost V 3 bases and J 4 bases; bases outside gene matches: 5. CDR3 coding DNA: TGTGCCAGCAGCTGGGGACAGGGGGGACCCACCGGGGAGCTGTTTTTT. Its translation is CASSWGQGGPTGELFF.

The genes are TRBV27 and TRBJ2-6; D unclear. CDR1 is MNHEY, CDR2 SMNVEV, per germline (reference sequence). CDR3 length equals 18 residues. V dropped 6 bases and J dropped 0 bases, with 18 bases sitting between them. As DNA, the CDR3 is TGTGCCAGCAGATTTGGCGCTGGTAGGTTCTCTGGGGCCAACGTCCTGACTTTC. Translated, it gives CASRFGAGRFSGANVLTF.

The rearrangement links TRBV7-2 to TRBJ1-3, with D tentatively TRBD1 (6 bases). This CDR3 is built from 15 residues. Germline V gives CDR1 SGHTA, CDR2 FQGNSA. The V end was cut by 2 bases, the J end by 2 bases, with 10 bases between. The CDR3 DNA reads as TGTGCCAGCAGCTTAACAGGGAATCCTGGAAACACCATATATTTT. Protein product: CASSLTGNPGNTIYF. Supplemented by reference TRBV7-2 and TRBJ1-3, the full variable domain reads GAGVSQSPSNKVTEKGKDVELRCDPISGHTALYWYRQSLGQGLEFLIYFQGNSAPDKSGLPSDRFSAERTGGSVSTLTIQRTQQEDSAVYLCASSLTGNPGNTIYFGEGSWLTVV.

The genes are TRBV27 and TRBJ2-1, with 11 nucleotides matching TRBD2. There are 17 residues in the CDR3. V was pared by 1 base and J by 6 bases, with 8 bases of the junction left unmatched. Germline CDR1 MNHEY, CDR2 SMNVEV (reference sequence). CDR3: CASSLFPGTSGFNEQFF. CDR3 nucleotides: TGTGCCAGCAGTTTATTCCCGGGGACTAGCGGTTTCAATGAGCAGTTCTTC.

The CDR3 DNA reads as TGCGCCAGCAGCCCGAGGGGGTCAGGGATCGGCGAGCAGTACTTC. Amino acids: CASSPRGSGIGEQYF. The V and J genes are TRBV4-1 and TRBJ2-7, with D maybe TRBD1 (6 bases). Trimming cost V 4 bases and J 6 bases, with 19 bases left between them. The CDR3 consists of 15 residues. Germline V gene sequence: CDR1 MGHRA, CDR2 YSYEKL.

The rearrangement joins TRBV9 to TRBJ2-3; no firm D call. Deletions cut 4 bases from V and 2 bases from J, with 17 bases between. CDR3 size: 16 residues. Germline CDR1 reads SGDLS; CDR2 reads YYNGEE. Here the CDR3 reads CASSPSMGLHTDTQYF. In DNA form, the CDR3 reads TGTGCCAGCAGCCCCAGCATGGGATTACACACAGATACGCAGTATTTT.

The chain couples TRBV6-1 to TRBJ2-1; no clear D. The CDR3 totals 15 residues. Trimming took 7 bases from V and 4 from J, leaving 17 bases between them. Germline V gene sequence: CDR1 MNHNS, CDR2 SASEGT. In DNA form, the CDR3 reads TGTGCCAGCACGGGTCCGGGCCCATTATACAATGAGCAGTTCTTC. Its translation: CASTGPGPLYNEQFF.

The rearrangement links TRBV6-5 to TRBJ2-7; no reliable D call. Germline V lookup: CDR1 MNHEY, CDR2 SVGAGI. The CDR3 consists of 14 residues. V was cut by 3 bases and J by 0 bases, with 9 bases left in between. In DNA, the CDR3 is TGTGCCAGCAGTTATAGTCGGGCCTCCTACGAGCAGTACTTC. This codes for CASSYSRASYEQYF.

The V and J genes are TRBV6-5 and TRBJ1-2, with no clear D. The length of the CDR3 is 13 residues. V shed 0 bases and J shed 12 bases, with 14 bases lying between them. Germline CDR1 is MNHEY and CDR2 is SVGAGI. CDR3 sequence (DNA): TGTGCCAGCAGTTACTCGATTGGGAGAGGTGACACCTTC. This sequence encodes CASSYSIGRGDTF.

The V call is TRBV30, the J call TRBJ2-5; a possible D gene is TRBD2 (6 bases). CDR3 length: 15 residues. V was trimmed by 1 base and J by 2 bases, leaving 14 bases between them. Germline CDR1 is GTSNPN and CDR2 is SVGIG (reference sequence). CDR3 loop: CAWSARPGGQETQYF. The DNA of the CDR3 is TGTGCCTGGAGTGCCCGTCCCGGGGGACAAGAGACCCAGTACTTC.

V and J are TRBV2 and TRBJ1-2, with unresolved D. Germline CDR1 is SNHLY and CDR2 is FYNNEI. The length of the CDR3 is 13 residues. The ends were cut back, 7 bases at V and 2 bases at J, with 11 bases in the middle. CDR3 region: CASIFTANYGYTF. The CDR3 region has the DNA TGTGCCAGCATCTTTACAGCAAACTATGGCTACACCTTC.

This clone was observed a single time. The chain joins TRBV5-1 to TRBJ1-4; D is possibly TRBD1 (6 bases). V was cut by 5 bases and J by 8 bases, with 16 bases left in between. The germline CDR1 and CDR2 sequences are SGHRS and YFSETQ. CDR3 length equals 14 residues. The CDR3 nucleotides read TGCGCCAGCAGTATAGGGGGGACGGAGGAAAAACTGTTTTTT. It is translated as CASSIGGTEEKLFF.

The genes are TRBV6-6 and TRBJ2-7; 8 nucleotides line up with TRBD1. The CDR3 spans 14 residues. Germline V gene lookup returns CDR1 MNHNY and CDR2 SVGAGI (reference sequence). V lost 5 bases, J lost 6 bases, and 9 bases stayed unmatched. CDR3 in amino acids: CASSPRTGLAEQYF. In DNA, the CDR3 is TGTGCCAGCAGTCCGCGGACAGGGCTAGCCGAGCAGTACTTC.

The chain combines TRBV7-2 with TRBJ2-1; perhaps TRBD2 as D (6 bases). Trimming removed 3 bases from V and 0 bases from J, with 15 bases in between. Germline CDR1 reads SGHTA; CDR2 reads FQGNSA. This CDR3 is 17 amino acids long. Here the CDR3 reads CASSLGGAASSYNEQFF. The DNA of the CDR3 is TGTGCCAGCAGCTTGGGGGGAGCGGCAAGCTCCTACAATGAGCAGTTCTTC.

About this clone: This sample also contains other DNA sequences that code for the same CDR3. The chain employs TRBV20-1 and TRBJ2-7; TRBD2 is a possible D gene (6 bases). This CDR3 region has 11 residues. Germline CDR1 is DFQATT and CDR2 is SNEGSKA (reference sequence). Deletions cut 6 bases from V and 4 bases from J, with 10 bases between. CDR3 sequence: CSAGGGYEQYF. CDR3 DNA: TGCAGTGCGGGTGGGGGGTACGAGCAGTACTTC.

The rearrangement joins TRBV15 to TRBJ2-1, with D possibly matching TRBD2 (5 bases). This CDR3 spans 15 amino acids. Per the germline V gene, CDR1 is LNHNV and CDR2 is YYDKDF (reference sequence). Trimming shortened V by 0 bases and J by 6 bases, and 12 bases separated the two germline ends. CDR3 DNA: TGTGCCACCAGCAGAGAATTTAGAGGGAGCAATGAGCAGTTCTTC. Amino acid sequence: CATSREFRGSNEQFF.

The chain recombines TRBV7-8 with TRBJ2-7, with D perhaps TRBD2 (6 bases). Trimming removed 3 bases at V and 1 base at J, with 13 bases between. Looked up from germline, CDR1 is SGHVS and CDR2 is FQNEAQ. This CDR3 is built from 15 residues. The CDR3 here is CASSLRGVGSYEQYF. CDR3 nucleotides: TGTGCCAGCAGCTTGCGGGGAGTAGGGTCCTACGAGCAGTACTTC.

V gene TRBV28 combines with J gene TRBJ2-5; perhaps TRBD1 as D (6 bases). The CDR3 extends over 15 amino acids. Germline V gene lookup returns CDR1 MDHEN and CDR2 SYDVKM. V gave up 4 bases and J gave up 1 base, with 13 bases separating them. This chain's CDR3 is CASSSLDRGQETQYF. DNA of the CDR3: TGTGCCAGCAGTTCCTTGGACAGAGGCCAAGAGACCCAGTACTTC.

The chain links TRBV7-9 to TRBJ1-5, with D possibly being TRBD1 (5 bases). With 5 bases removed from V and 5 bases from J, the gap between germline ends came to 10 bases. The CDR3 has 13 amino acids. The V gene's germline CDR1 is SEHNR and CDR2 FQNEAQ (reference sequence). In nucleotides, the CDR3 is TGTGCCAGCAGCGACCAGGGTTATCAGCCCCAGCATTTT. It is translated as CASSDQGYQPQHF.

The CDR3 here is CASSLVGVSGNTIYF. The CDR3 nucleotides read TGTGCCAGCAGCTTGGTCGGGGTCTCAGGAAACACCATATATTTT. The rearrangement joins TRBV5-4 to TRBJ1-3; no clear D. With 0 bases removed from V and 4 bases from J, the gap between germline ends came to 11 bases. This CDR3 contains 15 residues. Germline V lookup: CDR1 SGHNT, CDR2 YYREEE (reference sequence).